The 14 T cell receptor beta chains reported below all come from one sample, sequenced in a study of blood T cell repertoires in COVID-19. The method was immunoSEQ multiplex PCR; TCRdb's version includes in-frame clones alone and lacks a portion of them. The sample holds 400,000 to 500,000 clones, over 75% seen once. The specimen was PBMCs or T cells enriched from blood (not recorded which). Receptors originate from a woman between 18 and 30 years old who had been exposed to COVID-19.

This clone appeared a single time. The J gene is TRBJ1-2, the V gene TRBV12-3 or TRBV12-4; D is undetermined. There are 13 residues in the CDR3. With 5 bases removed from V and 3 bases from J, the gap between germline ends came to 10 bases. This CDR3 reads CASSPGLDYGYTF. In DNA, the CDR3 is TGTGCCAGCAGTCCCGGACTGGACTATGGCTACACCTTC.

The chain is built from TRBV4-1 and TRBJ2-6, with a weak D call TRBD1 (5 bases). The CDR3 sequence is 16 residues long. The germline V and J ends were trimmed by 1 base and 6 bases, with 13 bases remaining between them. Germline V gene data show CDR1 as MGHRA and CDR2 as YSYEKL. CDR3 coding DNA: TGCGCCAGCAGCCAAGCGGCAGGGTGGACGGCCAACGTCCTGACTTTC. This translates into CASSQAAGWTANVLTF.

The V call is TRBV30, the J call TRBJ1-6; D gene unclear. The V gene's germline CDR1 is GTSNPN and CDR2 SVGIG (reference sequence). The V and J ends lost 0 bases and 9 bases respectively, with 6 bases between them. This CDR3 has 12 residues. The CDR3: CAWSVRGSPLHF. CDR3 nucleotide sequence: TGTGCCTGGAGTGTACGAGGTTCACCCCTCCACTTT. The variable domain in full, completed from reference TRBV30 and TRBJ1-6, reads SQTIHQWPATLVQPVGSPLSLECTVEGTSNPNLYWYRQAAGRGLQLLFYSVGIGQISSEVPQNLSASRPQDRQFILSSKKLLLSDSGFYLCAWSVRGSPLHFGNGTRLTVT.

The rearrangement joins TRBV19 to TRBJ2-7; D may be TRBD1 (6 bases). Trimming cost V 6 bases and J 7 bases, with 25 bases left between them. Germline V gene sequence: CDR1 LNHDA, CDR2 SQIVND (reference sequence). The CDR3 spans 16 residues. DNA for the CDR3: TGTGCCAGTAGCCCCCAGACAGGTTCCTGGATCGAGGAGCAGTACTTC. This gives the protein CASSPQTGSWIEEQYF.

The rearrangement uses TRBV19 and TRBJ2-3; D is perhaps TRBD2 (5 bases). The CDR3 has 14 amino acids. The V gene's germline CDR1 is LNHDA and CDR2 SQIVND (reference sequence). Trimming took off 1 base at V and 4 bases at J, with 9 bases between the two ends. The CDR3 protein is CASSIVQRADTQYF. Here the CDR3 DNA reads TGTGCCAGTAGTATAGTCCAGAGGGCAGATACGCAGTATTTT.

The V call is TRBV30, the J call TRBJ1-5; D gene unclear. Germline V gene sequence: CDR1 GTSNPN, CDR2 SVGIG (reference sequence). Trimming cost V 3 bases and J 0 bases, with 6 bases left between them. The CDR3 runs to 13 residues. The CDR3 DNA reads as TGTGCCTGGAGCCCCAGTAGCAATCAGCCCCAGCATTTT. This encodes CAWSPSSNQPQHF.

The CDR3 protein is CASSLTGGEGYTF. Here the CDR3 DNA reads TGTGCCAGCAGTCTGACAGGGGGCGAAGGCTACACCTTC. This chain joins TRBV27 and TRBJ1-2; 10 bases line up with TRBD1. CDR1 is MNHEY, CDR2 SMNVEV, per germline (reference sequence). CDR3 length: 13 residues. J lost 8 bases, V lost 5 bases, and 5 bases had no gene match.

This chain uses TRBV29-1 with TRBJ2-7; weak D call: TRBD2 (6 bases). V was cut by 5 bases and J by 2 bases, with 16 bases left in between. Germline V CDR1 and CDR2: SQVTM, ANQGSEA. This CDR3 has 14 amino acids. CDR3: CSVLTSLRPYEQYF. As DNA, the CDR3 is TGCAGCGTTTTGACTAGTTTACGCCCCTACGAGCAGTACTTC.

This chain uses TRBV9 with TRBJ2-1; 8 bases are shared with TRBD1. V gave up 4 bases and J gave up 0 bases; unmatched junction bases: 12. Germline CDR1 is SGDLS and CDR2 is YYNGEE. The CDR3 totals 18 residues. CDR3 nucleotide sequence: TGTGCCAGCAGCCCTCAGGGGGCGGGAACAAGCTCCTACAATGAGCAGTTCTTC. It encodes CASSPQGAGTSSYNEQFF.

This clone was recorded only once. The CDR3 sequence is CASSRLAGTIGGELFF. CDR3 coding DNA: TGTGCCAGCAGCCGTCTCGCAGGGACTATAGGCGGGGAGCTGTTTTTT. The chain links TRBV7-9 to TRBJ2-2; 7 bases are a match to TRBD2. V lost 5 bases, J lost 7 bases, and 13 bases stayed unmatched. CDR1 and CDR2 from the germline V gene are SEHNR and FQNEAQ (reference sequence). CDR3 length equals 16 residues.

This chain joins TRBV27 and TRBJ1-5; weak D call: TRBD1 (6 bases). CDR1 and CDR2 (germline): MNHEY, SMNVEV (reference sequence). Trimming took off 2 bases at V and 0 bases at J, with 8 bases between the two ends. This CDR3 has 15 amino acids. The CDR3 sequence is CASSLQGYSNQPQHF. The CDR3 coding sequence is TGTGCCAGCAGTTTACAGGGGTATAGCAATCAGCCCCAGCATTTT.

V usage is TRBV28 and J usage is TRBJ1-1; D ambiguous. This CDR3 has 16 amino acids. V was pared by 4 bases and J by 4 bases, with 19 bases between. Germline-derived CDR1 and CDR2 are MDHEN and SYDVKM. CDR3 coding DNA: TGTGCCAGCAGTTCGAATATCTTCGGACTCAGCACTGAAGCTTTCTTT. Encoded protein: CASSSNIFGLSTEAFF.

V is TRBV5-1 and J is TRBJ1-1, with D unclear. The CDR3 length is 14 residues. Trimming took 1 base from V and 0 from J, leaving 7 bases between them. The germline V gene has CDR1 SGHRS and CDR2 YFSETQ. CDR3 sequence reads: CASSLSQLNTEAFF. CDR3 nucleotide sequence: TGCGCCAGCAGCTTGTCACAGCTGAACACTGAAGCTTTCTTT.

V and J are TRBV25-1 and TRBJ1-5, with D possibly matching TRBD1 (5 bases). The CDR3 has 14 amino acids. Germline assignment: CDR1 MGHDK and CDR2 SYGVNS. The ends were cut back, 4 bases at V and 0 bases at J, with 7 bases in the middle. CDR3 nucleotide sequence: TGTGCCAGCAGTGCCACAGGTAGCAATCAGCCCCAGCATTTT. This codes for CASSATGSNQPQHF.